This TCR beta chain was sequenced during a study of OX40 agonist ivuxolimab in advanced cancers. Whole-study context: Patients got intravenous ivuxolimab at 0.01 to 10 mg/kg every 2 weeks. Antecedent anti-PD-1, anti-PD-L1 or anti-CTLA-4 therapy was permissible, with roughly 40% having received some.

As concerns this clone: Its target is unknown.

Germline V CDR1 and CDR2: LGHNA, YSLEER. The CDR3 totals 13 residues. Trimming removed 3 bases at V and 8 bases at J, with 10 bases between. Findings and limits, study-wide: Expanded peripheral T cells had an undetermined antigen specificity. Averaging showed that CD8+ T cells had more expanded clones than CD4+ did.

Profiling relied on immunoSEQ multiplex PCR, and the TCRdb table lists in-frame clones only, not all of them. Here the sample spans 73,000 or so clones, 65% to 90% being singletons. The sequencing here drew on CD4+ or CD8+ T cells sorted from blood, taken in a trial of the OX40 agonist ivuxolimab. This TCR was recovered from an adult with an advanced solid tumor such as melanoma, head and neck, liver or kidney cancer. The chain employs TRBV4-3 and TRBJ1-4; D is unclear. CDR3 region: CASSQLMGEKLFF. The CDR3 nucleotides read TGCGCCAGCAGCCAGCTCATGGGGGAAAAACTGTTTTTT.